Following are 16 T cell receptor beta chains from one sample sequenced in a study of T cells in tuberculosis. Time point meaning: new active TB diagnosis, blood taken before or within 7 days of starting treatment. Produced via immunoSEQ multiplex PCR; TCRdb's table is partial and in-frame only. This table holds approximately 53,000 clones, 90% to 95% found once. The starting material was PBMCs, obtained at tuberculosis diagnosis. The receptors originated from an adult with tuberculosis.

The rearrangement uses TRBV19 and TRBJ2-7; D may be TRBD1 (5 bases). The V gene's germline CDR1 is LNHDA and CDR2 SQIVND (reference sequence). The CDR3 loop spans 13 amino acids. The V gene lost 5 bases and the J gene lost 2 bases, with 10 bases spanning the gap. The DNA for the CDR3 is TGTGCCAGTAGTTTCGACAGCCCCTACGAGCAGTACTTC. Residues: CASSFDSPYEQYF. The entire variable domain, with the rest obtained from reference TRBV19 and TRBJ2-7, is as follows: DGGITQSPKYLFRKEGQNVTLSCEQNLNHDAMYWYRQDPGQGLRLIYYSQIVNDFQKGDIAEGYSVSREKKESFPLTVTSAQKNPTAFYLCASSFDSPYEQYFGPGTRLTVT.

This clone appeared a single time. This rearrangement joins TRBV30 to TRBJ1-2; D unresolved. The germline V gene has CDR1 GTSNPN and CDR2 SVGIG (reference sequence). V was pared by 2 bases and J by 3 bases, with 10 bases between. The CDR3 contains 13 residues. CDR3 residues: CAWSRGKYYGYTF. In DNA, the CDR3 is TGTGCCTGGAGTAGAGGAAAATACTATGGCTACACCTTC.

The rearrangement links TRBV9 to TRBJ1-2; 9 bases map to TRBD1. The CDR3 sequence is 14 residues long. With V trimmed by 3 bases and J by 6 bases, 6 bases remained unmatched. Germline values: CDR1 SGDLS, CDR2 YYNGEE. The CDR3 coding sequence is TGTGCCAGCAGCGCCGTAGGACAGGGGCATGGCTACACCTTC. Amino acid sequence: CASSAVGQGHGYTF.

V gene TRBV30 combines with J gene TRBJ2-7; 7 bases are shared with TRBD1. CDR3 size: 15 residues. CDR1 and CDR2 (germline): GTSNPN, SVGIG (reference sequence). V was clipped by 2 bases and J by 3 bases; unmatched bases: 10. This CDR3 reads CAWSLGTASFYEQYF. CDR3 nucleotide sequence: TGTGCCTGGAGTTTAGGGACAGCGAGCTTCTACGAGCAGTACTTC.

This clone has a single count. CDR3 nucleotide sequence: TGTGCCAGCATGCGGCCGCTGAACACTGAAGCTTTCTTT. This sequence encodes CASMRPLNTEAFF. The gene calls are TRBV6-1 and TRBJ1-1; D is unresolved. The V and J ends lost 7 bases and 0 bases respectively, with 9 bases between them. Germline CDR1 and CDR2: MNHNS and SASEGT. CDR3 size: 13 residues.

The rearrangement uses TRBV12-5 and TRBJ2-5, with 7 bases aligning to TRBD1. Trimming cost V 1 base and J 2 bases; bases outside gene matches: 7. CDR1 and CDR2 (germline): LGHNT, FRNRAP. CDR3 length equals 16 residues. The CDR3 loop is CASGLGQGGWQETQYF. Written as DNA, the CDR3 is TGTGCTAGTGGTTTGGGACAGGGCGGGTGGCAAGAGACCCAGTACTTC.

The chain couples TRBV7-9 to TRBJ1-1, with a possible D match to TRBD1 (5 bases). The germline V and J ends were trimmed by 1 base and 0 bases, with 15 bases remaining between them. From germline, CDR1 is SEHNR and CDR2 FQNEAQ (reference sequence). The length of the CDR3 is 17 residues. The CDR3 spells CASSLVSRARMNTEAFF. CDR3 DNA: TGTGCCAGCAGCTTAGTTTCCAGGGCGCGGATGAACACTGAAGCTTTCTTT.

The J gene is TRBJ2-7, the V gene TRBV6-5; D not resolved. The CDR3 consists of 13 residues. V gave up 2 bases and J gave up 1 base, with 6 bases separating them. Germline lookup yields CDR1 MNHEY and CDR2 SVGAGI. CDR3 nucleotides: TGTGCCAGCAGTTACGGGCAGTCCTACGAGCAGTACTTC. This sequence encodes CASSYGQSYEQYF.

This chain links TRBV10-3 with TRBJ2-6; D is unclear. The CDR3 contains 13 residues. V gave up 7 bases and J gave up 2 bases, with 6 bases separating them. Germline V gives CDR1 ENHRY, CDR2 SYGVKD. CDR3 sequence reads: CAITRPGANVLTF. DNA for the CDR3: TGTGCCATCACGAGGCCTGGGGCCAACGTCCTGACTTTC.

The rearrangement joins TRBV28 to TRBJ2-1; the match to TRBD2 covers 7 bases. With V trimmed by 4 bases and J by 6 bases, 12 bases remained unmatched. Germline CDR1 MDHEN, CDR2 SYDVKM. The CDR3 length is 16 residues. CDR3 amino acids: CASSSPAGTGLNEQFF. CDR3 in DNA: TGTGCCAGCAGTTCCCCAGCGGGGACGGGCCTCAATGAGCAGTTCTTC.

The V gene is TRBV4-1, the J gene TRBJ2-7; the match to TRBD2 covers 7 bases. The CDR3 totals 16 residues. In germline, CDR1 is MGHRA, CDR2 YSYEKL. J lost 0 bases, V lost 0 bases, and 5 bases had no gene match. Here the CDR3 reads CASSQDFGRYSYEQYF. The CDR3, as DNA: TGCGCCAGCAGCCAAGACTTCGGGAGGTACTCCTACGAGCAGTACTTC.

Written as DNA, the CDR3 is TGTGCCAGCAGTTCCTTCAAAGCGGGAGGGAGGAATGAGCAGTTCTTC. Translated, it gives CASSSFKAGGRNEQFF. The chain links TRBV6-6 to TRBJ2-1, with 10 bases aligning to TRBD2. CDR1 and CDR2 from the germline V gene are MNHNY and SVGAGI (reference sequence). The CDR3 extends over 16 amino acids. The trim removed 4 bases at V and 7 bases at J, leaving 10 bases unmatched.

This sequence joins TRBV14 and TRBJ1-1, with D possibly TRBD1 on 6 matching bases. Trimming removed 6 bases from V and 0 bases from J, with 17 bases in between. The CDR3 length is 16 residues. The germline gives CDR1 SGHDN, CDR2 FVKESK. The CDR3 coding sequence is TGTGCCAGCAGTGTCTTTCCGGGACACATGAACACTGAAGCTTTCTTT. This encodes CASSVFPGHMNTEAFF.

This chain uses TRBV30 with TRBJ1-5; 7 positions match TRBD1. The CDR3 is 15 residues long. J lost 0 bases, V lost 4 bases, and 6 bases had no gene match. Germline-derived CDR1 and CDR2 are GTSNPN and SVGIG (reference sequence). Here the CDR3 reads CAWNPTGDSNQPQHF. The CDR3, as DNA: TGTGCCTGGAACCCAACAGGGGATAGCAATCAGCCCCAGCATTTT.

V gene TRBV29-1 combines with J gene TRBJ2-3; 8 bases map to TRBD1. V shed 5 bases and J 3 bases; nucleotides not matched to a gene: 10. CDR1 and CDR2 from the germline V gene are SQVTM and ANQGSEA. The CDR3 consists of 15 residues. The CDR3 DNA reads as TGCAGCGTTTGCAGGGGGCAGGCTCGTACAGATACGCAGTATTTT. Its protein product is CSVCRGQARTDTQYF.

The rearrangement uses TRBV9 and TRBJ1-1; D is perhaps TRBD1 (6 bases). V lost 0 bases, J lost 3 bases, and 21 bases lay in between. This CDR3 is built from 18 residues. The germline V gene encodes CDR1 SGDLS and CDR2 YYNGEE. Written as DNA, the CDR3 is TGTGCCAGCAGCGTAGTAGGGACAACTTGGGGTGGTGACACTGAAGCTTTCTTT. It specifies CASSVVGTTWGGDTEAFF.